This is a list of T cell receptor beta chains from one sample in a study of T cell repertoires in cytomegalovirus infection. From the reads, TCRdb called clonotypes with MiXCR, one entry per CDR3 protein. The sample holds about 46,000 distinct CDR3 sequences; 20% to 25% are singletons and the top ten take under 20%. Their target antigens are unknown. Sequencing was carried out using PBMCs, sequenced either directly or after in vitro stimulation (not recorded which). These receptors were collected from a human donor in good health (CMV status not recorded). Some clones in this sample may be carry-over from other donors' samples. CDR3s leave out the opening cysteine and the closing phenylalanine or tryptophan. Each record gives: V gene, CDR3 protein.

v_gene: TRBV29-1
CDR3aa: SVGEVTSSDTQY

v_gene: TRBV6-5
CDR3aa: ASSRGGLSHTDTQY

v_gene: TRBV11-3
CDR3aa: ASSAGTADTGELF

v_gene: TRBV7-6
CDR3aa: ASSLGRYQPQH

v_gene: TRBV14
CDR3aa: ASSQGSSGNTGELF

v_gene: TRBV10-2
CDR3aa: ASSEVGTGAYNEQF

v_gene: TRBV7-2
CDR3aa: ASSFFKTGTGNTIY

v_gene: TRBV12-3/TRBV12-4
CDR3aa: ASSLKLAGPYGELF

v_gene: TRBV4-1
CDR3aa: ASSRDRSEREQY

v_gene: TRBV7-8
CDR3aa: ASSLGAGIDQPQH

v_gene: TRBV7-6
CDR3aa: ASSLAGATDTQY

v_gene: TRBV7-8
CDR3aa: ASSLGLAGELF

v_gene: TRBV7-2
CDR3aa: ASSLEGMQGNQPQH

v_gene: TRBV28
CDR3aa: ASSLLRETQY

v_gene: TRBV12-3/TRBV12-4
CDR3aa: ASSFTGVYEQY

v_gene: TRBV7-9
CDR3aa: ASFSVNTEAF

v_gene: TRBV25-1
CDR3aa: ASTRELNSPLH

v_gene: TRBV7-8
CDR3aa: ASSWGWVRTQRGETQY